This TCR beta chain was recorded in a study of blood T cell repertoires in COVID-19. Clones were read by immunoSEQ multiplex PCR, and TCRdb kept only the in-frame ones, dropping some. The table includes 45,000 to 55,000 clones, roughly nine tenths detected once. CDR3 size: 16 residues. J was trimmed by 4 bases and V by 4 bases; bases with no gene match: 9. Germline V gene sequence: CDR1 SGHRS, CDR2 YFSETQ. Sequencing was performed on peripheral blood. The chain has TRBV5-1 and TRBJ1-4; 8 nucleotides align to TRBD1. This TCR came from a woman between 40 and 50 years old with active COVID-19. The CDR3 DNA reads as TGCGCCAGCAGCCGATCCGGACAGGGTAGTAATGAAAAACTGTTTTTT. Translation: CASSRSGQGSNEKLFF.